One sample yielded the 21 T cell receptor beta chains listed below, sequenced in a study of cytomegalovirus exposure and HLA in healthy donors. Use of 60 Vbeta and 13 Jbeta primers characterized the PCR. Some clones are missing from TCRdb's copy, which holds only in-frame ones; the method was immunoSEQ multiplex PCR. This table holds some 180,000 clones, 73% found once. The specimen sequenced was PBMCs. All receptors come from a woman between 18 and 29 years old in good health and CMV-seropositive.

The rearrangement joins TRBV5-1 to TRBJ2-2; no clear D. Deletions cut 3 bases from V and 6 bases from J, with 15 bases between. The germline V gene encodes CDR1 SGHRS and CDR2 YFSETQ. This CDR3 contains 15 residues. This CDR3 is CASSSSLGPPGELFF. The CDR3 DNA follows: TGCGCCAGCAGCTCGTCATTGGGCCCTCCCGGGGAGCTGTTTTTT.

The J gene is TRBJ1-5, the V gene TRBV18; 7 bases map to TRBD1. The germline V gene has CDR1 KGHSH and CDR2 LQKENI. V lost 1 base to trimming and J lost 2 bases; unmatched junction nucleotides: 5. The CDR3 runs to 16 residues. The CDR3 loop reads CASSPQQGIGNQPQHF. The CDR3 DNA reads as TGTGCCAGCTCACCACAACAGGGGATCGGCAATCAGCCCCAGCATTTT.

In this sample, this clone turned up once. The chain couples TRBV6-1 to TRBJ1-1; D is ambiguous. The germline V gene has CDR1 MNHNS and CDR2 SASEGT. This CDR3 is 13 amino acids long. Trimming took off 7 bases at V and 4 bases at J, with 13 bases between the two ends. In DNA, the CDR3 is TGTGCCAGCACCTGGGAGAAGGGCACTGAAGCTTTCTTT. It yields the protein CASTWEKGTEAFF.

The V and J genes are TRBV5-6 and TRBJ2-5; TRBD1 matches at 8 bases. The germline gives CDR1 SGHDT, CDR2 YYEEEE. The CDR3 runs 17 residues. The trim removed 3 bases at V and 4 bases at J, leaving 14 bases unmatched. DNA for the CDR3: TGTGCCAGCAGCTCCCGACGGACAGGGACTGCGCCAGAGACCCAGTACTTC. The encoded protein is CASSSRRTGTAPETQYF.

This clone was counted once. The chain has TRBV2 and TRBJ1-4; D uncertain. The germline gives CDR1 SNHLY, CDR2 FYNNEI. The ends were cut back, 7 bases at V and 4 bases at J, with 7 bases in the middle. This CDR3 contains 12 residues. CDR3 in amino acids: CASNGGNEKLFF. In nucleotides, the CDR3 is TGTGCCAGCAACGGAGGTAATGAAAAACTGTTTTTT.

The rearrangement links TRBV11-2 to TRBJ1-2, with a weak D call TRBD1 (5 bases). V shed 0 bases and J shed 2 bases, with 10 bases lying between them. CDR1 SGHAT and CDR2 FQNNGV come from the germline V gene. The CDR3 sequence is 15 residues long. In DNA form, the CDR3 reads TGTGCCAGCAGCTTAGAGGACATAAAAAACTATGGCTACACCTTC. Translation: CASSLEDIKNYGYTF.

The chain is built from TRBV29-1 and TRBJ2-3; 9 positions match TRBD2. From germline, CDR1 is SQVTM and CDR2 ANQGSEA. V lost 3 bases to trimming and J lost 1 base; unmatched junction nucleotides: 5. CDR3 length: 15 residues. CDR3 nucleotide sequence: TGCAGCGTTGACCTTAGCGGGAGCCGCACAGATACGCAGTATTTT. This encodes CSVDLSGSRTDTQYF.

The chain combines TRBV6-1 with TRBJ1-2; D might be TRBD1 (6 bases). Germline loops: CDR1 MNHNS, CDR2 SASEGT. With 7 bases removed from V and 3 bases from J, the gap between germline ends came to 12 bases. The CDR3 contains 13 residues. CDR3 amino acids: CASTQGLYYGYTF. CDR3 DNA sequence: TGTGCCAGCACACAGGGTCTTTACTATGGCTACACCTTC.

The V gene is TRBV30, the J gene TRBJ2-2; D gene ambiguous. The CDR3 consists of 12 residues. V lost 7 bases and J 6 bases, leaving 12 bases between the germline ends. CDR1 GTSNPN and CDR2 SVGIG come from the germline V gene (reference sequence). DNA of the CDR3: TGTGCCTCCGGCGTAGGAGCCGGGGAGCTGTTTTTT. Protein product: CASGVGAGELFF.

The gene calls are TRBV5-4 and TRBJ2-1; D possibly corresponds to TRBD1 (6 bases). The CDR3 sequence is 15 residues long. The germline V gene has CDR1 SGHNT and CDR2 YYREEE (reference sequence). Trimming removed 3 bases at V and 7 bases at J, with 17 bases between. CDR3 amino acids: CASSSRDIIINEQFF. The CDR3 coding sequence is TGTGCCAGCAGCTCACGGGACATAATCATTAATGAGCAGTTCTTC.

Details on this clone: Mismatch with germline at one junction end may stem from a read error. The chain combines TRBV5-4 with TRBJ2-1; 10 bases align to TRBD2. The CDR3 covers 15 residues. CDR1 is SGHNT, CDR2 YYREEE, per germline (reference sequence). The CDR3 region is CAGSTSGERLDEQFF. CDR3 coding DNA: TGTGCCGGCAGTACTAGCGGGGAGAGGTTGGATGAGCAGTTCTTC.

The chain uses TRBV4-3 and TRBJ2-6; perhaps TRBD2 as D (6 bases). V gave up 0 bases and J gave up 1 base, with 7 bases separating them. The CDR3 sequence is 16 residues long. Germline V gives CDR1 LGHNA, CDR2 YSLEER. CDR3 in DNA: TGCGCCAGCAGCCAAGAGGAGGGGTCTGGGGCCAACGTCCTGACTTTC. It yields the protein CASSQEEGSGANVLTF.

The chain employs TRBV2 and TRBJ1-2; possible D gene TRBD1, 6 bases. The CDR3 runs 12 residues. Trimming pared 3 bases from V and 4 bases from J, leaving 6 bases between. Germline CDR1 SNHLY, CDR2 FYNNEI. Here the CDR3 DNA reads TGTGCCAGCAGTGAGACAGGCTATGGCTACACCTTC. It is translated as CASSETGYGYTF.

This chain joins TRBV5-5 and TRBJ2-5; the match to TRBD2 covers 9 bases. CDR1 and CDR2 from the germline V gene are SGHKS and YYEKEE (reference sequence). This CDR3 comprises 15 residues. After removal of 5 bases from V and 2 bases from J, the junction contained 7 bases not matched to a gene. The CDR3 region is CASSSFAGGQETQYF. The CDR3 nucleotides read TGTGCCAGCAGTTCATTTGCGGGGGGGCAAGAGACCCAGTACTTC.

The chain links TRBV11-2 to TRBJ2-3; D not resolved. CDR1 is SGHAT, CDR2 FQNNGV, per germline. This CDR3 is 14 amino acids long. V lost 3 bases and J lost 4, with 11 bases in between. CDR3: CASSFHPGADTQYF. In nucleotides, the CDR3 is TGTGCCAGCAGCTTTCATCCGGGTGCAGATACGCAGTATTTT.

This chain uses TRBV6-6 with TRBJ1-4, with 8 bases that match TRBD1. After removal of 5 bases from V and 7 bases from J, the junction contained 6 bases not matched to a gene. Germline lookup yields CDR1 MNHNY and CDR2 SVGAGI (reference sequence). The CDR3 contains 14 residues. CDR3 nucleotides: TGTGCCAGCAGTGGACAGGGAACGGGTGAAAAACTGTTTTTT. Translated, it gives CASSGQGTGEKLFF.

This clone was recorded once. The gene calls are TRBV7-6 and TRBJ2-1; 7 nucleotides match TRBD2. The CDR3 is 15 amino acids. V was pared by 1 base and J by 5 bases, with 5 bases of the junction left unmatched. The germline CDR1 and CDR2 sequences are SGHVS and FNYEAQ. The CDR3 is CASSLVGLADNEQFF. The CDR3, as DNA: TGTGCCAGCAGCTTAGTTGGGCTAGCGGACAATGAGCAGTTCTTC.

The genes are TRBV29-1 and TRBJ1-1; 7 bases map to TRBD1. CDR1 and CDR2 from the germline V gene are SQVTM and ANQGSEA. The V gene end was trimmed by 7 bases and the J gene end by 2 bases; junction bases not matched to a gene: 13. The CDR3 spans 15 residues. As DNA, the CDR3 is TGCAGCGGCGCCCGTCCCGGGACAGTTAACACTGAAGCTTTCTTT. Its protein is CSGARPGTVNTEAFF.

This chain uses TRBV18 with TRBJ2-6; 8 bases line up with TRBD1. There are 17 residues in the CDR3. Per germline, CDR1 KGHSH and CDR2 LQKENI. The J segment lost 2 bases and the V segment lost 2 bases, leaving 5 bases of the junction unmatched. Here the CDR3 reads CASSPVTGGAGANVLTF. CDR3 DNA sequence: TGTGCCAGCTCACCAGTCACAGGGGGAGCTGGGGCCAACGTCCTGACTTTC.

The chain uses TRBV7-9 and TRBJ1-1; D is undetermined. Germline CDR1 and CDR2: SEHNR and FQNEAQ (reference sequence). Trimming pared 4 bases from V and 7 bases from J, leaving 19 bases between. The length of the CDR3 is 15 residues. CDR3 nucleotides: TGTGCCAGCAGCTACCTAGGCCGCCCCGGGAGTGAAGCTTTCTTT. Protein sequence: CASSYLGRPGSEAFF.

The chain links TRBV5-6 to TRBJ1-4, with a tentative D call TRBD1 (5 bases). Germline V gene sequence: CDR1 SGHDT, CDR2 YYEEEE. This CDR3 spans 15 amino acids. Trimming removed 4 bases at V and 5 bases at J, with 15 bases between. DNA of the CDR3: TGTGCCAGCAGCCCACGACAGACCCAAAATGAAAAACTGTTTTTT. This codes for CASSPRQTQNEKLFF.